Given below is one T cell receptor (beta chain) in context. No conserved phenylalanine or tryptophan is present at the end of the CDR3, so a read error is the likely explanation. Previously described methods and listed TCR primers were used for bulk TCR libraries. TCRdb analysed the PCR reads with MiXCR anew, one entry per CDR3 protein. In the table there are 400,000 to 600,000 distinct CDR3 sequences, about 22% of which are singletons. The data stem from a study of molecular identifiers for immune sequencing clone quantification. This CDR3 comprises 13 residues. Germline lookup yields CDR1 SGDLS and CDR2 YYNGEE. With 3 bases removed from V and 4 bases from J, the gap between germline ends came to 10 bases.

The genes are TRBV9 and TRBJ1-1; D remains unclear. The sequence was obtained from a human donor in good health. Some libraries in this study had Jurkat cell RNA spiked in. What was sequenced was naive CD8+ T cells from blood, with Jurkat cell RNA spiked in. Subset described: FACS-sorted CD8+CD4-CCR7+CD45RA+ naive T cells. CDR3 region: CASSGGGPTEAFL. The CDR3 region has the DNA TGTGCCAGCAGCGGTGGAGGTCCCACTGAAGCTTTCCTT.